Sequencing of this TCR beta chain was carried out in a study of identical twins listed by TCRdb under 2016. Background on the whole study: The study deep-sequenced TCR alpha and beta repertoires from monozygotic twins, unrelated adults of various ages and cord blood to test whether fetal clonotypes persist. To rule out contamination, replicate twin experiments were performed at different times with different library preparation protocols.

The paper's findings and limits, for the study overall: Zero-insertion analyses could be partly confounded by invariant T cells such as MAIT and iNKT, although diverse VJ usage argued against such confounding for most clonotypes. A weaker excess of twin sharing was found in beta out-of-frame sequences because the signal-to-noise ratio was lowered by fewer shared sequences. Abundant cord blood beta clonotypes carried fewer insertions; young adult naive repertoires showed a weaker similar trend, while memory repertoires showed none. Out-of-frame TCR alpha sharing in monozygotic twins was systematically underestimated by recombination models, whereas sharing between unrelated individuals was in agreement with the recombination models. Compared with coincidental sharing between unrelated individuals, out-of-frame TCR alpha sequences shared between twins showed an excess of sequences with low generation probability. Conclusions relied on cross-sectional statistical analysis, since the same donors could not be followed over many years.

Taken from cysteine to phenylalanine, the CDR3 has 15 residues. Only the CDR3 portion is preserved as DNA: 45 bases, with reading frame beginning at the first base. CDR1 is given as KGHSH and CDR2 as LQKENI, both from the germline V gene. Here V drops 3 bases and J drops 7 bases, and the junction holds 10 bases not matched to any gene. With respect to this clonotype: Its target antigen remains unknown. No quality values exist for individual bases; no much larger clone is one base distant.

Every donor in the study was a healthy Caucasian. The twin cohort comprised three pairs of female monozygotic twins, all aged roughly 18 to 30 years. RNA for TCR libraries was isolated from peripheral blood mononuclear cells. Libraries were made using 5' RACE. TCRdb records Illumina HiSeq 2000 as the sequencer. A universal primer binding site was introduced by template switching, and a unique molecular identifier was present in the final cDNA, enabling accurate counting of TCR cDNA molecules. Specific primers in the conserved constant-segment region were used to synthesize first-strand cDNA for TCR alpha and beta chains. Each cDNA library was double barcoded, with a SMART-Mk sample barcode plus Illumina barcodes, to control for contamination. TruSeq adapter sequences and Illumina sample barcodes were added in two successive PCR steps. The TCR alpha and beta cDNA libraries were sequenced on the Illumina HiSeq platform using custom primers. Per the original workflow: Raw reads were processed with MiGEC to extract unique molecular identifiers, and MiXCR was used to determine CDR3 positions. Recombination models were inferred per individual with the repgenHMM and IGoR tools using an EM algorithm. The tcR package in R was used for shared clonotype analysis, with sharing normalized by the product of cloneset sizes. To study raw recombination free of thymic and clonal selection effects, out-of-frame nonproductive sequences were analyzed. The public reads were quality trimmed at Q25 with fastp and then assembled into clones with MiXCR by TCRdb, keeping productive beta chains. Rows are unified per CDR3 protein, each entry keeping the most common DNA and genes. TCRdb's processing, not the authors', yielded these V and J calls. A total of nearly 650,000 distinct CDR3 sequences appear in this sample, under 8.5% of them only once. About 1.5% of the sample goes to the ten largest clones.

These records were also assigned to another study, of yellow fever vaccine responses in identical twins. As the second study states: The authors reported that the T cell response to vaccination in identical twins appeared partly convergent and partly personalized. In the study, vaccine-responding T cell clones were precisely tracked in identical twins.

Recombination linked TRBV18 to TRBJ1-1; 8 bases in the junction line up with TRBD1. The clonotype was recovered from a woman aged 18-30 years in good health. Sequencing used PBMCs. The CDR3 protein sequence reads: CASSPGQVLRVEAFF. The base sequence is TGTGCCAGCTCACCGGGACAGGTCCTCCGAGTTGAAGCTTTCTTT.